The 18 T cell receptor beta chains below were found in one sample sequenced in a study of blood T cell repertoires in COVID-19. Libraries were prepared by immunoSEQ multiplex PCR; TCRdb keeps only in-frame clonotypes and omits some of them. The data hold approximately 300,000 clones, with 90% observed a single time. Sequencing was performed on PBMCs or T cells enriched from blood (not recorded which). Every receptor here comes from a woman in her late teens or twenties with acute COVID-19.

The chain uses TRBV19 and TRBJ1-2, with D possibly being TRBD1 (6 bases). This CDR3 region has 17 residues. The germline V gene has CDR1 LNHDA and CDR2 SQIVND (reference sequence). V lost 3 bases and J 4 bases, leaving 21 bases between the germline ends. CDR3 nucleotide sequence: TGTGCCAGTAGTATGGGCTCAACAGGGAAAAGGGCCTATGGCTACACCTTC. It is translated as CASSMGSTGKRAYGYTF.

The rearrangement uses TRBV18 and TRBJ1-5, with 7 bases fitting TRBD1. Germline V gene sequence: CDR1 KGHSH, CDR2 LQKENI. J was trimmed by 6 bases and V by 5 bases; bases with no gene match: 1. CDR3 size: 12 residues. Written as DNA, the CDR3 is TGTGCCAGCTCAAGACAGGGTCAGCCCCAGCATTTT. This encodes CASSRQGQPQHF. The full variable domain, in which reference TRBV18 and TRBJ1-5 provide the parts outside the CDR3, is NAGVMQNPRHLVRRRGQEARLRCSPMKGHSHVYWYRQLPEEGLKFMVYLQKENIIDESGMPKERFSAEFPKEGPSILRIQQVVRGDSAAYFCASSRQGQPQHFGDGTRLSIL.

This clone was observed a handful of times. The chain couples TRBV28 to TRBJ1-2, with TRBD1 identical over 8 bases. The CDR3 is 13 residues long. Trimming cost V 7 bases and J 4 bases; bases outside gene matches: 5. Germline V CDR1 and CDR2: MDHEN, SYDVKM. CDR3 sequence: CASTQTGGYGYTF. The CDR3 DNA sequence: TGTGCCAGCACCCAAACAGGGGGCTATGGCTACACCTTC.

This sequence joins TRBV27 and TRBJ2-1; tentative D call: TRBD1 (5 bases). CDR1 is MNHEY, CDR2 SMNVEV, per germline (reference sequence). Trimming took 4 bases from V and 5 from J, leaving 9 bases between them. CDR3 length equals 13 residues. Here the CDR3 DNA reads TGTGCCAGCAGTTCTCAACAGGACAATGAGCAGTTCTTC. It codes for CASSSQQDNEQFF.

The chain carries TRBV10-3 and TRBJ2-3; D might be TRBD1 (6 bases). CDR1 is ENHRY and CDR2 is SYGVKD in the germline V gene. V dropped 10 bases and J dropped 0 bases, with 11 bases sitting between them. The CDR3 has 13 amino acids. CDR3 nucleotides: TGTGCCAGCCGGGACACTAGCACAGATACGCAGTATTTT. Amino acid sequence: CASRDTSTDTQYF.

CDR3: CASTRQGANYGYTF. The CDR3 region has the DNA TGTGCCAGCACCCGACAGGGGGCTAACTATGGCTACACCTTC. The rearrangement uses TRBV28 and TRBJ1-2, with TRBD1 matching over 9 bases. The CDR3 runs 14 residues. Germline values: CDR1 MDHEN, CDR2 SYDVKM. Germline trimming cut 7 bases from V and 0 bases from J; bases unmatched to any gene: 3.

This chain joins TRBV5-4 and TRBJ2-7, with 10 positions matching TRBD2. Germline lookup yields CDR1 SGHNT and CDR2 YYREEE (reference sequence). Trimming took 1 base from V and 2 from J; bases not matched to a gene: 3. The length of the CDR3 is 15 residues. CDR3 in DNA: TGTGCCAGCAGCTTGACTAGCGGGACGGCCTACGAGCAGTACTTC. Protein product: CASSLTSGTAYEQYF.

The CDR3 is CASSLGLAGVYNEQFF. The CDR3 DNA is TGTGCCAGCAGCCTGGGACTAGCGGGAGTCTACAATGAGCAGTTCTTC. The chain recombines TRBV14 with TRBJ2-1; the match to TRBD2 covers 14 bases. Germline assignment: CDR1 SGHDN and CDR2 FVKESK. The CDR3 is 16 amino acids. The V segment lost 4 bases and the J segment 3 bases; nucleotides outside the gene matches: 2. Drawing the rest from reference TRBV14 and TRBJ2-1, the complete variable domain is EAGVTQFPSHSVIEKGQTVTLRCDPISGHDNLYWYRRVMGKEIKFLLHFVKESKQDESGMPNNRFLAERTGGTYSTLKVQPAELEDSGVYFCASSLGLAGVYNEQFFGPGTRLTVL.

This chain joins TRBV14 and TRBJ2-3; TRBD2 agrees at 10 bases. This CDR3 is built from 18 residues. Germline loops: CDR1 SGHDN, CDR2 FVKESK. J was trimmed by 0 bases and V by 3 bases; bases with no gene match: 9. The CDR3: CASSHHQGLAQSTDTQYF. DNA for the CDR3: TGTGCCAGCAGCCACCACCAGGGACTAGCGCAGAGCACAGATACGCAGTATTTT.

This clone was observed once. V and J are TRBV9 and TRBJ2-3; 8 bases are shared with TRBD1. This CDR3 contains 12 residues. Germline V gene lookup returns CDR1 SGDLS and CDR2 YYNGEE. Trimming at V came to 3 bases and at J to 14 bases, leaving 8 bases not matched to a gene. Here the CDR3 reads CASSGRDRLVYF. The CDR3 nucleotides are TGTGCCAGCAGCGGCCGGGACAGGTTGGTGTATTTT.

This clone was seen once. The chain carries TRBV27 and TRBJ2-1; 16 bases agree with TRBD2. Trimming at V came to 4 bases and at J to 2 bases, leaving 5 bases not matched to a gene. This CDR3 spans 18 amino acids. Germline assignment: CDR1 MNHEY and CDR2 SMNVEV (reference sequence). CDR3 nucleotide sequence: TGTGCCAGCAGTTCGGGGACTAGCGGGAGGGGCCCCTACAATGAGCAGTTCTTC. Protein sequence: CASSSGTSGRGPYNEQFF.

The rearrangement uses TRBV18 and TRBJ2-7; 8 nucleotides match TRBD2. Trimming took 3 bases from V and 6 from J; bases not matched to a gene: 7. Germline V CDR1 and CDR2: KGHSH, LQKENI. The CDR3 covers 14 residues. The DNA of the CDR3 is TGTGCCAGCTCACCTACCGGGACTAGTTCCGAGCAGTACTTC. This sequence encodes CASSPTGTSSEQYF.

The chain joins TRBV5-4 to TRBJ2-3; a weak D match, TRBD2 (5 bases). Germline CDR1 and CDR2: SGHNT and YYREEE (reference sequence). With 5 bases removed from V and 2 bases from J, the gap between germline ends came to 15 bases. The CDR3 length is 15 residues. CDR3 DNA sequence: TGTGCCAGCAGACCCAGCGGCCTCGTCACAGATACGCAGTATTTT. This codes for CASRPSGLVTDTQYF.

This chain uses TRBV28 with TRBJ1-1; 9 bases match TRBD1. The V and J ends lost 1 base and 3 bases, in that order; junction bases with no gene match: 9. Germline V gives CDR1 MDHEN, CDR2 SYDVKM. This CDR3 comprises 17 residues. CDR3 bases: TGTGCCAGCAGTTTATACACAGGGGGCCGTGAGGACACTGAAGCTTTCTTT. Its translation: CASSLYTGGREDTEAFF. The whole variable domain, filled in from reference TRBV28 and TRBJ1-1, reads DVKVTQSSRYLVKRTGEKVFLECVQDMDHENMFWYRQDPGLGLRLIYFSYDVKMKEKGDIPEGYSVSREKKERFSLILESASTNQTSMYLCASSLYTGGREDTEAFFGQGTRLTVV.

CDR3 sequence: CASSSPGQGISEAFF. CDR3 coding DNA: TGTGCCAGCAGCTCACCGGGACAGGGGATCTCTGAAGCTTTCTTT. The chain couples TRBV7-9 to TRBJ1-1, with 10 bases aligning to TRBD1. The V segment lost 4 bases and the J segment 6 bases; nucleotides outside the gene matches: 8. Germline V gene lookup returns CDR1 SEHNR and CDR2 FQNEAQ (reference sequence). The CDR3 is 15 amino acids. Complete variable domain (other parts from reference TRBV7-9 and TRBJ1-1): DTGVSQNPRHKITKRGQNVTFRCDPISEHNRLYWYRQTLGQGPEFLTYFQNEAQLEKSRLLSDRFSAERPKGSFSTLEIQRTEQGDSAMYLCASSSPGQGISEAFFGQGTRLTVV.

This clone has only one observation. The chain joins TRBV28 to TRBJ1-4; TRBD1 matches 8 bases. V shed 3 bases and J 6 bases; nucleotides not matched to a gene: 12. The CDR3 runs to 17 residues. CDR1 is MDHEN, CDR2 SYDVKM, per germline. The chain's CDR3 is CASSFRTGRVLDEKLFF. As DNA, the CDR3 is TGTGCCAGCAGTTTTAGGACAGGGAGGGTCTTAGATGAAAAACTGTTTTTT.

The chain employs TRBV19 and TRBJ2-2, with D unresolved. Germline V lookup: CDR1 LNHDA, CDR2 SQIVND (reference sequence). The length of the CDR3 is 13 residues. Trimming took off 1 base at V and 9 bases at J, with 9 bases between the two ends. CDR3 DNA: TGTGCCAGTAGTATAGGCGGTTCCAGGGAGCTGTTTTTT. This encodes CASSIGGSRELFF.

The V call is TRBV27, the J call TRBJ2-7; 7 bases agree with TRBD2. From germline, CDR1 is MNHEY and CDR2 SMNVEV (reference sequence). With V trimmed by 2 bases and J by 3 bases, 7 bases remained unmatched. The CDR3 covers 15 residues. The CDR3 protein is CASSLRGGAGYEQYF. The CDR3 nucleotides are TGTGCCAGCAGTTTAAGGGGAGGGGCGGGCTACGAGCAGTACTTC.